The rows below give T cell receptor beta chains drawn from one sample of a study of blood T cell repertoires in COVID-19. The method was immunoSEQ multiplex PCR; TCRdb's version includes in-frame clones alone and lacks a portion of them. The data hold about 250,000 clones, with 88% observed a single time. Sequenced sample: peripheral blood. Receptors were obtained from an elderly man with acute or convalescent COVID-19. The CDR3 runs from the conserved cysteine through the conserved F or W. A D gene is named only where the DNA matches it firmly. Rows give clone size only sometimes, using once, few, many, or a class for an expanded clone.

TRBJ2-7 - TRBV5-4 once TGTGCCAGCAGCCCGGCCGTCCAGGGTATTTCCTACGAGCAGTACTTC CASSPAVQGISYEQYF
TRBJ2-1 TRBD2 TRBV5-1 - TGCGCCAGCAGCCAGCAGGGCGGGAGGCCCGAGTACAATGAGCAGTTCTTC CASSQQGGRPEYNEQFF
TRBJ1-1 - TRBV5-4 once TGTGCCAGCAGCTCATACGGGGTTGAAGCTTTCTTT CASSSYGVEAFF
TRBJ1-4 TRBD1 TRBV5-1 - TGCGCCAGCAGCTCCGGGACAGCAACTAATGAAAAACTGTTTTTT CASSSGTATNEKLFF
TRBJ1-1 - TRBV11-2 - TGTGCCAGCAGCTTAGATTTTCGAGTGAACACTGAAGCTTTCTTT CASSLDFRVNTEAFF
TRBJ2-7 TRBD1 TRBV28 - TGTGCCACGGTGGGACAGGACTACGAGCAGTACTTC CATVGQDYEQYF
TRBJ1-2 TRBD1 TRBV28 - TGTGCCAGCAACATCCGGGGGACAGGGAGTAAGAACTATGGCTACACCTTC CASNIRGTGSKNYGYTF
TRBJ1-2 TRBD1 TRBV6-6 - TGTGCCAGCAGTTACCCGGGGACAGAACCTTATGGCTACACCTTC CASSYPGTEPYGYTF
TRBJ1-2 TRBD1 TRBV7-2 - TGTGCCAGCAGCTCCGACAGGGACTATGGCTACACCTTC CASSSDRDYGYTF
TRBJ2-1 - TRBV9 once TGTGCCAGCAGCGTAGAACCCCAGCTAGCGCCCGACAATGAGCAGTTCTTC CASSVEPQLAPDNEQFF
TRBJ1-5 - TRBV18 - TGTGCCAGCTCACCCCCCGGCGGTCAACCCCAGCATTTT CASSPPGGQPQHF
TRBJ2-7 - TRBV4-2 - TGTGCCAGCAGCCAGGAACCTTCAGGGTTGTCGTCCTACGAGCAGTACTTC CASSQEPSGLSSYEQYF
TRBJ2-5 - TRBV27 - TGTGCCAGCAGTACAGGGCTGGGGTACCAAGAGACCCAGTACTTC CASSTGLGYQETQYF
TRBJ1-2 - TRBV27 once TGTGCCAGCAGTTTATCGGGTCAGGCCCACTATGGCTACACCTTC CASSLSGQAHYGYTF
TRBJ2-1 TRBD1 TRBV7-3 - TGTGCCAGCAGCTTAACGGACAGGGAGGCCTACAATGAGCAGTTCTTC CASSLTDREAYNEQFF
TRBJ2-7 - TRBV6-5 - TGTGCCAGCAGTTACGTGGGTCCAGGCCACGAGCAGTACTTC CASSYVGPGHEQYF
TRBJ2-3 - TRBV18 - TGTGCCAGCTCACCACCCGGGGGCACAGATACGCAGTATTTT CASSPPGGTDTQYF
TRBJ2-2 - TRBV14 - TGTGCCAGCAGCCTAATCAGGGGCACCGGGGAGCTGTTTTTT CASSLIRGTGELFF
TRBJ2-7 TRBD1 TRBV15 - TGTGCCACCAGCAGAGATGGGCGGGACAGGGGTGGCGAGCAGTACTTC CATSRDGRDRGGEQYF
TRBJ2-5 - TRBV6-6 - TGTGCCAGCAGCCCAAGTCGGGGTGAGACCCAGTACTTC CASSPSRGETQYF
TRBJ2-3 - TRBV7-9 - TGTGCCAGCAGCTTAGGCGGAGCACCCACAGATACGCAGTATTTT CASSLGGAPTDTQYF
TRBJ1-2 TRBD1 TRBV5-1 - TGCGCCAGCAGCTTGATAGGACAGGGTAACTATGGCTACACCTTC CASSLIGQGNYGYTF
TRBJ2-5 - TRBV19 - TGTGCCAGTAGTATTGGCCAGGACCAAGAGACCCAGTACTTC CASSIGQDQETQYF
TRBJ2-2 TRBD2 TRBV3-1/TRBV3-2 - TGTGCCAGCAGCCGTAGCGGGAGGGCGATCGGGGAGCTGTTTTTT CASSRSGRAIGELFF
TRBJ2-5 - TRBV6-6 once TGTGCCAGCAGTTACTCGAGCCTACCCGGGGAGACCCAGTACTTC CASSYSSLPGETQYF
TRBJ2-1 - TRBV7-9 - TGTGCCAGCAGCTTAGTCACGGGGTACAATGAGCAGTTCTTC CASSLVTGYNEQFF
TRBJ2-2 TRBD2 TRBV19 - TGTGCCACCTCCCAGGGCGGGAGAGGAAACACCGGGGAGCTGTTTTTT CATSQGGRGNTGELFF
TRBJ2-1 TRBD2 TRBV6-6 - TGTGCCAGTATCCCGACTAGCGGACCTTACAATGAGCAGTTCTTC CASIPTSGPYNEQFF
TRBJ1-4 - TRBV6-5 - TGTGCCAGCACCCCCGAGGTAAAACTGTTTTTT CASTPEVKLFF
TRBJ1-1 - TRBV6-5 - TGTGCCAGCAGTTACCCGAGACAGAACACTGAAGCTTTCTTT CASSYPRQNTEAFF
TRBJ1-2 - TRBV4-3 - TGCGCCAGCAGCCAAGAGGCGGGTTCTAACTATGGCTACACCTTC CASSQEAGSNYGYTF
TRBJ1-2 - TRBV5-5 - TGTGCCAGCAGCTCTGGACCGGCCGGGGGCTATGGCTACACCTTC CASSSGPAGGYGYTF
TRBJ1-1 - TRBV5-8 - TGTGCCAGCAGCTGGGGACAGAACACTGAAGCTTTCTTT CASSWGQNTEAFF
TRBJ1-1 - TRBV27 - TGTGCCAGCAGTTTACGAGGGCTGAACACTGAAGCTTTCTTT CASSLRGLNTEAFF
TRBJ1-2 - TRBV6-1 - TGTGCCAGCAGTGAAGCGCTCGCGGCAGGGGCGGACTATGGCTACACCTTC CASSEALAAGADYGYTF
TRBJ1-1 - TRBV19 - TGTGCCAGTAGTATAAACCGACGGGAGCGGACTGAAGCTTTCTTT CASSINRRERTEAFF
TRBJ1-1 - TRBV28 - TGTGCCAGCAGTTTAGGAGGGACGGCGAACACTGAAGCTTTCTTT CASSLGGTANTEAFF
TRBJ1-3 TRBD1 TRBV5-1 - TGCGCCAGCAGCTTGAACCCAGGGGGCTCGGCTGGAAACACCATATATTTT CASSLNPGGSAGNTIYF
TRBJ1-1 TRBD1 TRBV28 - TGTGCTTGCAGGGGGCTGAACACTGAAGCTTTCTTT CACRGLNTEAFF
TRBJ1-5 TRBD1 TRBV2 - TGTGCCAGCACCAGGGGGCTTAGTCAGCCCCAGCATTTT CASTRGLSQPQHF
TRBJ1-2 - TRBV3-1/TRBV3-2 - TGTGCCAGCAGCACGCGGGCGTATGGCTACACCTTC CASSTRAYGYTF
TRBJ2-3 TRBD2 TRBV7-9 - TGTGCCAGCAGCTTAGGCGGGGGGCCACGAGATACGCAGTATTTT CASSLGGGPRDTQYF
TRBJ1-5 - TRBV19 - TGTGCCAGTAGTATCCTGCTACCTTATAGCAATCAGCCCCAGCATTTT CASSILLPYSNQPQHF
TRBJ2-2 TRBD2 TRBV12-5 - TGTGCTAGCCGGACTAGATTTTCCGCCGGGGAGCTGTTTTTT CASRTRFSAGELFF
TRBJ2-7 - TRBV10-3 few TGTGCCATCAGTGAGAATCCCACAGGGCAGGGCTACGAGCAGTACTTC CAISENPTGQGYEQYF
TRBJ1-1 - TRBV2 - TGTGCCAGCACTGTTCGGGGGAACACTGAAGCTTTCTTT CASTVRGNTEAFF
TRBJ2-5 TRBD2 TRBV7-8 - TGTGCCAGCAGCCCACGGACTAGCGGGGGGGCGGGGGAGACCCAGTACTTC CASSPRTSGGAGETQYF
TRBJ2-1 - TRBV14 - TGTGCCAGCAGCCAATTGGGGGGGGGCGTCGGCAATGAGCAGTTCTTC CASSQLGGGVGNEQFF
TRBJ2-7 TRBD2 TRBV28 - TGTGCCAGCAGGATTGGACTAGTCTACGAGCAGTACTTC CASRIGLVYEQYF
TRBJ2-1 - TRBV5-1 - TGCGCCAGTACACTTTGGGCAGGTAACAATGAGCAGTTCTTC CASTLWAGNNEQFF
TRBJ2-5 TRBD2 TRBV10-3 few TGTGCCACCGGGACTAGCGGATTCCAAGAGACCCAGTACTTC CATGTSGFQETQYF
TRBJ1-1 - TRBV4-1 - TGCGCCAGCAGCCAAGATGGGCAGATGAACACTGAAGCTTTCTTT CASSQDGQMNTEAFF
TRBJ2-5 - TRBV7-2 - TGTGCCAGCAGCATCTTAGAGGCCCAGTACTTC CASSILEAQYF
TRBJ1-5 - TRBV15 - TGTGCCACCAGCAGAGATAGTAGCAATCAGCCCCAGCATTTT CATSRDSSNQPQHF
TRBJ1-1 TRBD1 TRBV9 - TGTGCCAGCAGCGGATGGGACAGGGGAGGGACTGAAGCTTTCTTT CASSGWDRGGTEAFF
TRBJ2-3 TRBD1 TRBV19 - TGTGCCAGTACCGACCGGGGACAGACTAGCACAGATACGCAGTATTTT CASTDRGQTSTDTQYF